This entry is about one T cell receptor beta chain. Its antigen is still unknown. Other DNA sequences in this specimen translate into the identical CDR3. This CDR3 region has 15 residues. The V segment lost 0 bases and the J segment 8 bases; nucleotides outside the gene matches: 2. CDR1 and CDR2 from the germline V gene are SGHRS and YFSETQ. The donors were adults (healthy and HIV-negative) with no recent acute infections or vaccinations. The sample originates from a study of shared clonotypes between healthy human individuals. Background on the study: Donor composition was a couple of women and three men, aged 18 to 49. Researchers assigned three CD4 naive, three CD4 memory, two CD8 naive and one CD8 memory plate to each donor.

General study results and limits: Generation of non-shared clonotypes was less probable than generation of clonotypes shared by all four donors.

Data came from immunoSEQ multiplex PCR; TCRdb stores just in-frame clones and leaves some out. The sample consists of fewer than 1.6 million clones, around 98.5% of them appearing once. This sequence originates from a man in his thirties or forties in good health. This chain links TRBV5-1 with TRBJ2-1; 13 nucleotides align to TRBD2. Input material: naive CD4+ T cells sorted from blood. Subset described: CD45RA+ positively selected. The CDR3 DNA follows: TGCGCCAGCAGCTTGGGGACTAGCGGGAGTGATGAGCAGTTCTTC. Residues: CASSLGTSGSDEQFF.